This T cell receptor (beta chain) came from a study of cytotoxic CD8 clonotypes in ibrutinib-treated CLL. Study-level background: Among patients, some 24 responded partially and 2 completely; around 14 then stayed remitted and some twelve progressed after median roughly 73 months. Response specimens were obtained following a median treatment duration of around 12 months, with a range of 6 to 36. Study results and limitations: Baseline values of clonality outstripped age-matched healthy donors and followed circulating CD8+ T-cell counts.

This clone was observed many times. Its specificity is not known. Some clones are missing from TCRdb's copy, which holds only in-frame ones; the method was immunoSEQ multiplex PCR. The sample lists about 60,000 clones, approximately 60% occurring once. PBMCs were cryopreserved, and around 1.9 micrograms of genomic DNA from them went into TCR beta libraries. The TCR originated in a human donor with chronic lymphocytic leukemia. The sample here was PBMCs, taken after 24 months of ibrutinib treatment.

CDR3 amino acids: CASSTLGQGSGNTIYF. Written as DNA, the CDR3 is TGTGCCAGTAGTACTTTGGGACAGGGCAGTGGAAACACCATATATTTT. The chain couples TRBV19 to TRBJ1-3; 9 bases are shared with TRBD1. This CDR3 region has 16 residues. V gave up 4 bases and J gave up 3 bases; unmatched junction bases: 7. Germline V gene sequence: CDR1 LNHDA, CDR2 SQIVND (reference sequence).